A selection of T cell receptor beta chains follows, all from one sample in a study of post-analysis software for immune sequencing data. TCRdb analysed the PCR reads with MiXCR anew, one entry per CDR3 protein. In the table there are more than 500,000 distinct CDR3 sequences, around 36% of which are singletons. Sequencing was performed on blood. The receptors here all came from a girl under 18 with multiple sclerosis. The CDR3 runs from the conserved cysteine through the conserved F or W. The D gene is left open where the match is weak. Clone size is stated in some rows and not others, as once, few, many or a class when expanded.

j_gene,abundance,v_gene,d_gene,CDR3nt,CDR3aa
TRBJ2-1,many,TRBV27,NA,TGTGCCAGCAGTTTACGAGGACAGGCCAGGGGAGGGCAGTTCTTC,CASSLRGQARGGQFF
TRBJ2-5,few,TRBV5-1,TRBD1,TGCGCCAGCAGTCCGGACAGGGAATTGGGAGAGCAGTACTTC,CASSPDRELGEQYF
TRBJ2-3,NA,TRBV4-1,TRBD2,TGCGCCAGCAGCCAAGTGATGACTAGCGGGGGGCGGAGGGATACGCAGTATTTT,CASSQVMTSGGRRDTQYF
TRBJ2-3,NA,TRBV10-3,TRBD2,TGTGCCATCAGTGAAGGGACTAGCGGGGGTACAGATACGCAGTATTTT,CAISEGTSGGTDTQYF
TRBJ2-1,few,TRBV24-1,TRBD2,TGTGCCACCAGTGAGGGGACTAGCGGGGGGGCCTTAGCTCACAATGAGCAGTTCTTC,CATSEGTSGGALAHNEQFF
TRBJ2-6,NA,TRBV6-1,NA,TGTGCCAGTAACCGGGACTTCACCTCTGGGGCCAACGTCCTGACTTTC,CASNRDFTSGANVLTF
TRBJ2-6,NA,TRBV12-3/TRBV12-4,NA,TGTGCCAGCAGTCGCCAGGGGGGCGCTGGGGCCAACGTCCTGACTTTC,CASSRQGGAGANVLTF
TRBJ2-7,few,TRBV6-6,TRBD1,TGTGCCAGCAGTTTCCCGTCCGGGACAGGGGACGAGCAGTACTTC,CASSFPSGTGDEQYF
TRBJ1-1,few,TRBV4-1,NA,TGCGCCAGCAGCCAAGCGACGGGGAGAAGAAGAACTGAAGCTTTCTTT,CASSQATGRRRTEAFF
TRBJ2-4,NA,TRBV12-3/TRBV12-4,NA,TGTGCCACTCCTCGCGTCGGGCCAGCGATAGCCAAAAACATTCAGTACTTC,CATPRVGPAIAKNIQYF
TRBJ1-4,few,TRBV5-1,TRBD1,TGCGCCAGCAGCTTCGATCAGGGGGTACGGGAAAAACTGTTTTTT,CASSFDQGVREKLFF
TRBJ1-2,once,TRBV3-1,NA,TGTGCCAGCAGCACCCGAATGCAGCTAACGGAAGGCTACACCTTC,CASSTRMQLTEGYTF
TRBJ1-5,NA,TRBV13,TRBD1,TGTGCCAGCAGCCTAGGACAGGCCACTAATCAGCCCCAGCATTTT,CASSLGQATNQPQHF
TRBJ2-6,few,TRBV6-2/TRBV6-3,NA,TGTGCCAGCAGCGGTCGTCTCTCTGGGGCCAACGTCCTGACTTTC,CASSGRLSGANVLTF
TRBJ1-5,NA,TRBV2,NA,TGTGCCAGCAGTGAGGGGGGTAGGAGAAGCAATCAGCCCCAGCATTTT,CASSEGGRRSNQPQHF
TRBJ2-5,NA,TRBV5-6,NA,TGTGCCAGCAGCGTGGGAATTGGCGGGGCCCAAGAGACCCAGTACTTC,CASSVGIGGAQETQYF
TRBJ2-1,NA,TRBV14,NA,TGTGTCAGCAGCCAAGGCGGTGGAGGGGGGTTCACCTCCTACAATGAGCAGTTCTTC,CVSSQGGGGGFTSYNEQFF
TRBJ1-4,NA,TRBV5-5,NA,TGTGCCAGCAGCTTGCTCAGTTCTAATGAAAAACTGTTTTTT,CASSLLSSNEKLFF
TRBJ2-5,few,TRBV20-1,TRBD1,TGCAGTGCTAGACAACCAGGGGGTGGGGAGACCCAGTACTTC,CSARQPGGGETQYF
TRBJ2-1,NA,TRBV20-1,NA,TGCAGTGCCAGTTGGGGACTCAATGAGCAGTTCTTC,CSASWGLNEQFF
TRBJ2-7,few,TRBV10-3,NA,TGTGCCATCCGGGACTCCTACGGGCAGTACTTC,CAIRDSYGQYF
TRBJ1-2,few,TRBV6-2/TRBV6-3,NA,TGTGCCAGCAGTACCACCGGGGCCGGGGATGGCTACACCTTC,CASSTTGAGDGYTF
TRBJ1-1,few,TRBV6-5,NA,TGTGCCAGCAGTTGCCCCGGCCCTGACTGCACTGAAGCTTTCTTT,CASSCPGPDCTEAFF
TRBJ2-7,NA,TRBV10-1,NA,TGCGCCAGCAGTCCCACAGGGCGCAGCCCCTACGAGCAGTACTTC,CASSPTGRSPYEQYF
TRBJ2-2,few,TRBV29-1,NA,TGCAGCGTCGCCATCAGCACCGGGGAGCTGTTTTTT,CSVAISTGELFF
TRBJ2-5,many,TRBV4-1,NA,TGCGCCAGCAGCCAAGACATCTCTCGGGAGACCCAGTACTTC,CASSQDISRETQYF
TRBJ1-1,few,TRBV6-6,TRBD1,TGTGCCAGCAGAGAAGGACAGGACACTGAAGCTTTCTTT,CASREGQDTEAFF
TRBJ2-5,NA,TRBV20-1,TRBD2,TGCAGTGCCACTAGCGCAGAGACCCAGTACTTC,CSATSAETQYF
TRBJ1-2,few,TRBV12-3/TRBV12-4,NA,TGTGCCAGCAGTTTTGGGAGCGGCCTGTATGGCTACACCTTC,CASSFGSGLYGYTF
TRBJ1-1,NA,TRBV5-6,TRBD1,TGTGCCAGCAGCCAGGGGGCAGCTGAAGCTTTCTTT,CASSQGAAEAFF
TRBJ2-7,NA,TRBV20-1,TRBD1,TGCAGTGCTCCTGACAGGGCGTCCTACGAGCAGTACTTC,CSAPDRASYEQYF
TRBJ2-3,NA,TRBV6-5,TRBD2,TGTGCCAGCAGTTACTCAATAATAGAAACTAGCGGGCGGTATTTT,CASSYSIIETSGRYF
TRBJ1-6,few,TRBV5-1,NA,TGCGCCAGCAGCCGGGGGGTCTCGGATTCACCCCTCCACTTT,CASSRGVSDSPLHF
TRBJ2-1,NA,TRBV29-1,NA,TGCAGCGGCACAGGAGGGGGCCTACTCTACAATGAGCAGTTCTTC,CSGTGGGLLYNEQFF
TRBJ1-1,few,TRBV12-3/TRBV12-4,NA,TGTGCCAGCAGTCCGTGGGAGGGTACGACTGAAGCTTTCTTT,CASSPWEGTTEAFF